The T cell receptor (beta chain) under discussion was sequenced for a study of T cells in Graves' hyperthyroidism and ophthalmopathy. General study points: Model predictions of ophthalmopathy came a median around 7.1 months before onset.

Germline lookup yields CDR1 SQVTM and CDR2 ANQGSEA. The V gene end was trimmed by 3 bases and the J gene end by 5 bases; junction bases not matched to a gene: 6. CDR3 length: 13 residues. This clonotype was found many times. Its antigen remains unidentified. Amplified regions were TCR beta CDR3 sequences from RNA transcripts. A first-round RT-PCR of the TCR CDR3 used the HTBI primer set. MiXCR, run by TCRdb on the multiplex PCR reads, gives a single entry per CDR3 protein. The sample carries about 500,000 distinct CDR3 sequences, about 16% recorded once. Sequences were obtained from blood. The sequence derives from a woman aged 25 to 39 with Graves' ophthalmopathy. This rearrangement joins TRBV29-1 to TRBJ2-5; 7 bases agree with TRBD2. DNA of the CDR3: TGCAGCGTTGATGGCGGGAGCGGGGAGACCCAGTACTTC. This codes for CSVDGGSGETQYF.